These 7 T cell receptor beta chains came from one sample sequenced in a study of monozygotic twins with inflammatory bowel disease. TCRdb reanalyzed the 5' RACE reads and collapses them to one entry per CDR3 protein, without DNA. The specimen's table records 300,000 to 350,000 distinct CDR3 sequences. The sample comprised blood. The receptors come from a human donor with ulcerative colitis or Crohn's disease, or a healthy co-twin of an affected twin (not recorded which).

CDR3 residues: CASSGGQGAGYEQYF. The chain combines TRBV5-1 with TRBJ2-7; checking the TCRdb D call of TRBD1 is not possible without DNA. Germline CDR1 SGHRS, CDR2 YFSETQ. The CDR3 spans 15 residues.

V usage is TRBV20-1 and J usage is TRBJ2-1; TCRdb designates TRBD2, a call that cannot be tested without DNA. CDR3 length: 14 residues. In germline, CDR1 is DFQATT, CDR2 SNEGSKA (reference sequence). The CDR3 region is CSVKKLAAYNEQFF.

This chain links TRBV3-1 with TRBJ2-1; TCRdb gives TRBD1 as the D gene, but with no DNA this cannot be confirmed. CDR1 and CDR2 from the germline V gene are LGHDT and YNNKEL (reference sequence). This CDR3 spans 15 amino acids. CDR3 residues: CASSDQGFSYNEQFF.

The V call is TRBV29-1, the J call TRBJ2-1; TCRdb designates TRBD1, a call that cannot be tested without DNA. The CDR3 spans 13 residues. Germline loops: CDR1 SQVTM, CDR2 ANQGSEA. Here the CDR3 reads CSVEMNRGNEQFF.

The V and J genes are TRBV7-2 and TRBJ2-1. The CDR3 spans 12 residues. Germline values: CDR1 SGHTA, CDR2 FQGNSA. The chain's CDR3 is CASRHGGNEQFF.

The V and J genes are TRBV5-1 and TRBJ2-1; the D call from TCRdb, TRBD2, cannot be confirmed without DNA. CDR3 length: 16 amino acids. Germline CDR1 SGHRS, CDR2 YFSETQ. The CDR3 sequence is CASSLELSGRRYEQFF.

The rearrangement uses TRBV20-1 and TRBJ1-3; TCRdb names TRBD1, which stays unverified in the absence of DNA. This CDR3 spans 16 amino acids. Germline CDR1 and CDR2: DFQATT and SNEGSKA (reference sequence). CDR3 in amino acids: CSARVGDRAVGNTIYF.